This TCR beta chain derives from a study of vaccination and CD4 T cells after COVID-19. Background on the study: For three convalescent patients, sampling occurred both at day 14 and at days 161 to 241 after vaccination. Study observations and caveats: Convalescent patients had 304 of 307 vaccine-specific clones showing spike mono-reactivity.

V lost 0 bases and J lost 6, with 17 bases in between. The CDR3 contains 16 residues. The germline V gene has CDR1 LNHNV and CDR2 YYDKDF (reference sequence). As to time point: late sampling 161 to 241 days after vaccination in a few convalescent patients. As for treatment: roughly ten-day PBMC culture with coronavirus spike peptide pools or control peptides (ViraFEST assay). Comments on this clonotype: Its antigen remains unknown.

Sequencing of the DNA from cultured CD4+ T cells was carried out with the Oncomine TCR Beta short-read assay. Using the QIAamp micro DNA kit, genomic DNA was extracted from the CD4+ T cells that had been cultured. MiXCR, applied by TCRdb to the PCR reads, yields one record per CDR3 protein. The table lists more than 15,000 distinct CDR3 sequences, more than 45% of them singletons. V usage is TRBV15 and J usage is TRBJ1-1; no reliable D call. The sequencing used CD4+ T cells from blood, cultured in vitro, collected about 7 months after SARS-CoV-2 vaccination. This TCR came from a human donor who had recovered from COVID-19. The CDR3 loop reads CATSRDFGRRGPEAFF. CDR3 bases: TGTGCCACCAGCAGAGATTTCGGCAGGAGAGGGCCTGAAGCTTTCTTT.